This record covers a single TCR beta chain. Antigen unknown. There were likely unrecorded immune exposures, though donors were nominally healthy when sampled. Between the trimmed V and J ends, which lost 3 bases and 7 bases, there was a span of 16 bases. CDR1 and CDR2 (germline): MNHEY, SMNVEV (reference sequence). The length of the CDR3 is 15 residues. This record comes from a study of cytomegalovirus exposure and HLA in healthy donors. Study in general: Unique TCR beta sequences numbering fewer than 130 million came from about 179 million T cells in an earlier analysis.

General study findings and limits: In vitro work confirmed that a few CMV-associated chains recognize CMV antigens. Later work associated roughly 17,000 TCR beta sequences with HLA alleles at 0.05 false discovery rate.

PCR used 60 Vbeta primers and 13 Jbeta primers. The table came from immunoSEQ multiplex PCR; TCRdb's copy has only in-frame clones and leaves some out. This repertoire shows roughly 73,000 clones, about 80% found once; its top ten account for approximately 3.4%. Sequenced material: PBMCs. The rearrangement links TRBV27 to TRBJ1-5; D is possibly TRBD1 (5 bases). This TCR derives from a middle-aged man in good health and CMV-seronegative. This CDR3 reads CASSFFWTPGQPQHF. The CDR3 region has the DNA TGTGCCAGCAGTTTTTTTTGGACACCCGGCCAGCCCCAGCATTTT.